These 17 T cell receptor beta chains originate from one sample sequenced in a study of T cell repertoires in cytomegalovirus infection. These TCRs' antigens remain unknown. TCRdb passed the reads through MiXCR, listing each CDR3 protein once. Of about 310,000 distinct CDR3 sequences detected, roughly 25% appear once; the ten largest clones hold roughly 13%. The sample consisted of cultured PBMCs, taken from culture after CMV antigen stimulation. Receptors originate from a human donor in good health (CMV status not recorded). Some clones in this sample may be carry-over from other donors' samples.

This clonotype was observed a few times. This chain connects TRBV7-2 to TRBJ2-6; D gene ambiguous. The CDR3 runs to 18 residues. The germline CDR1 and CDR2 sequences are SGHTA and FQGNSA. Trimming stripped 5 bases from V and 0 bases from J, with 17 bases between. The CDR3 nucleotides are TGTGCCAGCAGCCCCCTTCGGGCCCTAAGCTCTGGGGCCAACGTCCTGACTTTC. Protein product: CASSPLRALSSGANVLTF.

This clonotype was counted ten times or more. The J gene is TRBJ1-2, the V gene TRBV7-2; 7 nucleotides align to TRBD1. CDR3 length: 15 residues. CDR1 is SGHTA and CDR2 is FQGNSA in the germline V gene. V trimming: 1 base; J trimming: 2 bases; junction bases outside the gene matches: 4. The CDR3: CASSLGQGVNYGYTF. CDR3 bases: TGTGCCAGCAGCTTAGGGCAGGGGGTAAACTATGGCTACACCTTC.

DNA for the CDR3: TGTGCCAGCACTCCGGCGGGTCGTAGCGGGAGGATGAATGAGCAGTTCTTC. Its translation: CASTPAGRSGRMNEQFF. V gene TRBV7-2 combines with J gene TRBJ2-1; 10 bases map to TRBD2. The CDR3 runs 17 residues. The germline gives CDR1 SGHTA, CDR2 FQGNSA. The junction had 16 bases not matched to a gene; V was cut back by 7 bases and J by 7 bases.

The chain couples TRBV15 to TRBJ1-3; D uncertain. Deletions cut 2 bases from V and 2 bases from J, with 10 bases between. This CDR3 comprises 15 residues. The germline gives CDR1 LNHNV, CDR2 YYDKDF (reference sequence). CDR3 sequence reads: CATSRSTDPGNTIYF. The CDR3 region has the DNA TGTGCCACCAGCAGATCGACGGATCCTGGAAACACCATATATTTT.

This rearrangement joins TRBV6-1 to TRBJ1-1; tentatively, D is TRBD1 (5 bases). The V gene's germline CDR1 is MNHNS and CDR2 SASEGT. Trimming stripped 6 bases from V and 11 bases from J, with 13 bases between. The CDR3 has 11 residues. The CDR3, as DNA: TGTGCCAGCAGGTCCCAGGGTGGCGCTTTCTTT. Translated, it gives CASRSQGGAFF.

The table lists this clonotype with a few counts. The J gene is TRBJ2-1, the V gene TRBV29-1, with 7 bases identical to TRBD1. Trimming at V came to 1 base and at J to 2 bases, leaving 8 bases not matched to a gene. The CDR3 length is 16 residues. In germline, CDR1 is SQVTM, CDR2 ANQGSEA. In DNA form, the CDR3 reads TGCAGCGTTGAAGGCGGACAGGTCGCTGCCTACAATGAGCAGTTCTTC. This codes for CSVEGGQVAAYNEQFF.

At least ten counts were recorded for this clonotype. This chain connects TRBV7-2 to TRBJ2-1; D call uncertain. From germline, CDR1 is SGHTA and CDR2 FQGNSA. The CDR3 spans 13 residues. Trimming left V 4 bases short and J 5 bases short, with 9 bases between. CDR3 DNA sequence: TGTGCCAGCAGCTCTTACCTCGACAATGAGCAGTTCTTC. Encoded protein: CASSSYLDNEQFF.

V is TRBV28 and J is TRBJ2-7; 8 bases agree with TRBD2. V trimming: 5 bases; J trimming: 0 bases; junction bases outside the gene matches: 6. The length of the CDR3 is 15 residues. Germline V gene sequence: CDR1 MDHEN, CDR2 SYDVKM. The CDR3, as DNA: TGTGCCAGCAGTGGTCTAGCGGGCAGCTCCTACGAGCAGTACGTC. Translation: CASSGLAGSSYEQYV.

The V gene is TRBV5-4, the J gene TRBJ1-2; no clear D gene. Trimming took off 2 bases at V and 3 bases at J, with 14 bases between the two ends. The germline gives CDR1 SGHNT, CDR2 YYREEE (reference sequence). There are 15 residues in the CDR3. CDR3 in DNA: TGTGCCAGCAGCTTTCCGGGATTCGTGGACTATGGCTACACCTTC. Protein sequence: CASSFPGFVDYGYTF.

This clonotype showed up just a few times. V is TRBV4-1 and J is TRBJ1-4; D is ambiguous. Germline V gene lookup returns CDR1 MGHRA and CDR2 YSYEKL. The CDR3 is 16 residues long. V lost 4 bases, J lost 6 bases, and 18 bases lay in between. The CDR3 region has the DNA TGCGCCAGCAGCCTGCCCGCGAGAGGGAGGGATGAAAAACTGTTTTTT. It translates to CASSLPARGRDEKLFF.

This clonotype has only a few counts. The chain has TRBV12-5 and TRBJ2-1; maybe TRBD1 (6 bases). This CDR3 spans 14 amino acids. The germline CDR1 and CDR2 sequences are LGHNT and FRNRAP. The germline V and J ends were trimmed by 0 bases and 12 bases, with 15 bases remaining between them. The CDR3 here is CASGLVQAPDRQFF. As DNA, the CDR3 is TGTGCTAGTGGTTTGGTACAGGCCCCGGACAGGCAGTTCTTC. Full variable domain (missing parts from reference TRBV12-5 and TRBJ2-1): DARVTQTPRHKVTEMGQEVTMRCQPILGHNTVFWYRQTMMQGLELLAYFRNRAPLDDSGMPKDRFSAEMPDATLATLKIQPSEPRDSAVYFCASGLVQAPDRQFFGPGTRLTVL.

This chain joins TRBV11-2 and TRBJ1-2; D perhaps matches TRBD1 (6 bases). V lost 1 base and J 0 bases, leaving 9 bases between the germline ends. This CDR3 is 15 amino acids long. Germline lookup yields CDR1 SGHAT and CDR2 FQNNGV. DNA of the CDR3: TGTGCCAGCAGCTTAGGGACAGTTACTAACTATGGCTACACCTTC. This translates into CASSLGTVTNYGYTF. Full variable domain (remainder filled in from reference TRBV11-2 and TRBJ1-2): EAGVAQSPRYKIIEKRQSVAFWCNPISGHATLYWYQQILGQGPKLLIQFQNNGVVDDSQLPKDRFSAERLKGVDSTLKIQPAKLEDSAVYLCASSLGTVTNYGYTFGSGTRLTVV.

In this sample, this clonotype turned up a few times. V usage is TRBV6-2 or TRBV6-3 and J usage is TRBJ2-5; D perhaps matches TRBD2 (6 bases). The CDR3 is 12 amino acids. Per germline, CDR1 MNHEY and CDR2 SVGEGT. Trimming stripped 5 bases from V and 7 bases from J, with 11 bases between. CDR3 coding DNA: TGTGCCAGCAGTCCGTCGACTAGGACCCAGTACTTC. This codes for CASSPSTRTQYF.

The rearrangement uses TRBV7-9 and TRBJ1-2, with D unclear. The CDR3 has 18 residues. Germline V gene sequence: CDR1 SEHNR, CDR2 FQNEAQ (reference sequence). V lost 1 base to trimming and J lost 0 bases, with 18 bases between them. This chain's CDR3 is CASSLGVQVGGPNYGYTF. For the CDR3, the DNA is TGTGCCAGCAGCTTAGGGGTGCAGGTCGGCGGTCCTAACTATGGCTACACCTTC.

Only a few counts were recorded for this clonotype. The genes are TRBV10-3 and TRBJ2-3; a possible D gene is TRBD2 (5 bases). Germline CDR1 is ENHRY and CDR2 is SYGVKD. This CDR3 region has 16 residues. V dropped 2 bases and J dropped 2 bases, with 14 bases sitting between them. CDR3 DNA: TGTGCCATCAGTGAGGAGGGTGTCCATGTCACAGATACGCAGTATTTT. Encoded protein: CAISEEGVHVTDTQYF.

The V and J genes are TRBV9 and TRBJ2-2, with 13 bases identical to TRBD2. The CDR3 is 16 residues long. Germline CDR1 and CDR2: SGDLS and YYNGEE. J gave up 7 bases and V 4 bases, and 7 bases lay outside the gene matches. The CDR3 is CASSPRTSGGGGELFF. The CDR3 region has the DNA TGTGCCAGCAGCCCTCGGACTAGCGGGGGTGGCGGGGAGCTGTTTTTT.

The V gene is TRBV4-3, the J gene TRBJ2-2, with D possibly TRBD2 on 5 matching bases. The CDR3 runs 17 residues. The ends were cut back, 5 bases at V and 2 bases at J, with 18 bases in the middle. CDR1 is LGHNA, CDR2 YSLEER, per germline. CDR3 residues: CASSITRGAANTGELFF. CDR3 nucleotide sequence: TGCGCCAGCAGCATAACGAGAGGAGCGGCTAACACCGGGGAGCTGTTTTTT.